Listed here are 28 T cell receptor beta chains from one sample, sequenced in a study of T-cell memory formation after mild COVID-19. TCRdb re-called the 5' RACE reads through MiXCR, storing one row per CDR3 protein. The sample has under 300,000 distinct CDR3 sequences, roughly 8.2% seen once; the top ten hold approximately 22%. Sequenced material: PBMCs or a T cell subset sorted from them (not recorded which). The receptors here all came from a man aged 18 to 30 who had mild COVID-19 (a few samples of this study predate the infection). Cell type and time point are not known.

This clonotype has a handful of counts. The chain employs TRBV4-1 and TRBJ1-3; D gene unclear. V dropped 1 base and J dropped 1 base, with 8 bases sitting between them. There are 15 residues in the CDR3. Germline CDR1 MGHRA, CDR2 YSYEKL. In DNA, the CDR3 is TGCGCCAGCAGCCAAGTCGATAAATCTGGAAACACCATATATTTT. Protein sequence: CASSQVDKSGNTIYF.

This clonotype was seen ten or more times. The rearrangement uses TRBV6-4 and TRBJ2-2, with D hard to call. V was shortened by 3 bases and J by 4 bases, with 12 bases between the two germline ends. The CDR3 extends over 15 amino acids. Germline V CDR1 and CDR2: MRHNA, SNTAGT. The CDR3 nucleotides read TGTGCCAGCAGTGAAGGACCACGAACCACCGGGGAGCTGTTTTTT. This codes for CASSEGPRTTGELFF.

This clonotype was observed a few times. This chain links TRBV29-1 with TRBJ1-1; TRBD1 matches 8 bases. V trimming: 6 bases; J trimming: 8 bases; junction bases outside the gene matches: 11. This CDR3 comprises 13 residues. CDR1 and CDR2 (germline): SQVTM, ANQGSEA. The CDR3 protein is CSVKHTGGIEAFF. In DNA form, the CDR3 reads TGCAGCGTGAAGCATACAGGGGGAATCGAAGCTTTCTTT.

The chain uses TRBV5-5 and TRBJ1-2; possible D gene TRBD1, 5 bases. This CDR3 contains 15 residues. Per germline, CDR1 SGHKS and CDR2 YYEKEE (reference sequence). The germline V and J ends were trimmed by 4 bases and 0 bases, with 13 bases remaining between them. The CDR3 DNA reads TGTGCCAGCAGCAGCGACAGAGACTCTAACTATGGCTACACCTTC. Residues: CASSSDRDSNYGYTF.

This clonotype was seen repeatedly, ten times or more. CDR3: CSARAGLNTEAFF. As DNA, the CDR3 is TGCAGTGCTAGGGCAGGACTTAACACTGAAGCTTTCTTT. V and J are TRBV20-1 and TRBJ1-1, with no clear D. Germline values: CDR1 DFQATT, CDR2 SNEGSKA (reference sequence). The CDR3 loop spans 13 amino acids. Trimming shortened V by 3 bases and J by 2 bases, and 10 bases separated the two germline ends.

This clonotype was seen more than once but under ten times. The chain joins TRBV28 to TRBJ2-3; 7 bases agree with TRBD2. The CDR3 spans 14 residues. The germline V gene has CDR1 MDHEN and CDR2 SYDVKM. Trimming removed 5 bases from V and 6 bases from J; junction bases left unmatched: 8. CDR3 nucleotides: TGTGCCAGCAGTAGGGACTACGGAAGTGATACGCAGTATTTT. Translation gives CASSRDYGSDTQYF.

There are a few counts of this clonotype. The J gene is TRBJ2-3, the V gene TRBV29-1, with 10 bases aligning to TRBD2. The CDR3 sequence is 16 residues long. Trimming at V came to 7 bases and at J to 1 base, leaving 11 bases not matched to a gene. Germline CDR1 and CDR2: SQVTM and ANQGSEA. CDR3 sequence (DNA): TGCAGCGGGGGACTAGCGTGGCCCCGGGGCACAGATACGCAGTATTTT. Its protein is CSGGLAWPRGTDTQYF.

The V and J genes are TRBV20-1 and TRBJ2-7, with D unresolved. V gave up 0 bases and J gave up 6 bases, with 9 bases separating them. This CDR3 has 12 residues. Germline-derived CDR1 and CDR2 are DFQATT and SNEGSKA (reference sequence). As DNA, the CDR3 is TGCAGTGCTAGAGAGGGTCTGATCGAGCAGTACGTC. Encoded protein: CSAREGLIEQYV.

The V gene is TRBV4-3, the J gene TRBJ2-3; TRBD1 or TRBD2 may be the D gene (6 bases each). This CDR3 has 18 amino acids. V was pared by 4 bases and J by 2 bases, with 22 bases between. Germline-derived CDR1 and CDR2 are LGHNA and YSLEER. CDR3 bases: TGCGCCAGCAGCCGAGGGGGTGGAGGGCGCGGATTCACAGATACGCAGTATTTT. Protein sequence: CASSRGGGGRGFTDTQYF.

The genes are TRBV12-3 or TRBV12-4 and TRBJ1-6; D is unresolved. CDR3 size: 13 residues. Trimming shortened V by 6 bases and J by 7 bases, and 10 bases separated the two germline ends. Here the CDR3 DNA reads TGTGCCAGCAGCTCACGGATGAATTCACCCCTCCACTTT. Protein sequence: CASSSRMNSPLHF.

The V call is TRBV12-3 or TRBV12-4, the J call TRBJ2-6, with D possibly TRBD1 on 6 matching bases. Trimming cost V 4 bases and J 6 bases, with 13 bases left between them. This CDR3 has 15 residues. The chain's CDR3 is CASSWGPEQANVLTF. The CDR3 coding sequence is TGTGCCAGCAGTTGGGGGCCAGAGCAGGCCAACGTCCTGACTTTC.

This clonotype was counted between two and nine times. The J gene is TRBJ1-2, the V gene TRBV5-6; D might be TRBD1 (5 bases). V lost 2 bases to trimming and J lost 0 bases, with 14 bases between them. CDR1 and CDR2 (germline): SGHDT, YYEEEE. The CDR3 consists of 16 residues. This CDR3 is CASSLLTTEANYGYTF. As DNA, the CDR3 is TGTGCCAGCAGCTTACTTACGACAGAAGCTAACTATGGCTACACCTTC.

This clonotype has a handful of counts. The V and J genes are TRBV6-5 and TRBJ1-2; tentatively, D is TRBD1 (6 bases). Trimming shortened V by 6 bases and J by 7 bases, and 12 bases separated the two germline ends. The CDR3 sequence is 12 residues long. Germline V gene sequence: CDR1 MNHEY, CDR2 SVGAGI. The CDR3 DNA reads TGTGCCAGCAGCCCACAGGGTCCTGGCTACACCTTC. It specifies CASSPQGPGYTF.

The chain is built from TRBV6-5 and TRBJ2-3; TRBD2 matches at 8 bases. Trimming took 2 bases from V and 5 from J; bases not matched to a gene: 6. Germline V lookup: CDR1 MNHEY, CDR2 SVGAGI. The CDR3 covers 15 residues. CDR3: CASSYRGGFEDTQYF. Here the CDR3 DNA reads TGTGCCAGCAGTTACCGGGGGGGCTTTGAAGATACGCAGTATTTT.

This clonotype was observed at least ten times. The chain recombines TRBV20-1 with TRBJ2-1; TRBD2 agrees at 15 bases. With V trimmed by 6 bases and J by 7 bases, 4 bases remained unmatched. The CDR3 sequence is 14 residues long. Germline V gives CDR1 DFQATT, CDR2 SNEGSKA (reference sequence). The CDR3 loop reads CSAKGLAGGNEQFF. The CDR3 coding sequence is TGCAGTGCCAAGGGACTAGCGGGGGGTAATGAGCAGTTCTTC.

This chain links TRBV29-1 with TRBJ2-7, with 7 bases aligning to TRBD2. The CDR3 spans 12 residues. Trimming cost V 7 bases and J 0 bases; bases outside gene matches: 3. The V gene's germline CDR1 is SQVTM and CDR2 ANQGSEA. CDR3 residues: CSGGGSSYEQYF. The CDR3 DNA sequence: TGCAGCGGGGGCGGGAGCTCCTACGAGCAGTACTTC.

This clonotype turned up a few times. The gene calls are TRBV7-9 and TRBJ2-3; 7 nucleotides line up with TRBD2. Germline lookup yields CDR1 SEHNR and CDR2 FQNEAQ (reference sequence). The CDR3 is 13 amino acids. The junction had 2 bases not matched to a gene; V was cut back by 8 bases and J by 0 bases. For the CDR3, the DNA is TGTGCCAGCGATAGCGGGAGCACAGATACGCAGTATTTT. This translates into CASDSGSTDTQYF.

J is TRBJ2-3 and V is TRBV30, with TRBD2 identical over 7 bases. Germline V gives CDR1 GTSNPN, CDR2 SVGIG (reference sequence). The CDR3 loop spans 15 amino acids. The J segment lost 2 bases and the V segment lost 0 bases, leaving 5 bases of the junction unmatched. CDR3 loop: CAWSVTSAHTDTQYF. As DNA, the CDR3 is TGTGCCTGGAGTGTAACTAGCGCCCACACAGATACGCAGTATTTT.

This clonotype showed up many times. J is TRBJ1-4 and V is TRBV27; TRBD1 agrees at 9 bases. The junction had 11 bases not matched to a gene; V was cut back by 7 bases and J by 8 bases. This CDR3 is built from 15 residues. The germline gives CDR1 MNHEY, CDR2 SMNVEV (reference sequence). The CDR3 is CASTLRGTGSEKLFF. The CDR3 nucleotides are TGTGCCAGCACTCTGCGGGGGACAGGGTCGGAAAAACTGTTTTTT.

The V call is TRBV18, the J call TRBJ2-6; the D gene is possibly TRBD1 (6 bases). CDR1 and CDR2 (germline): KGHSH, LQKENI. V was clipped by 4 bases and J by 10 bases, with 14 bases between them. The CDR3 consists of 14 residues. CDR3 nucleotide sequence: TGTGCCAGCTCACTCTCCGGGACACCTAACGTCCTGACTTTC. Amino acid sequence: CASSLSGTPNVLTF.

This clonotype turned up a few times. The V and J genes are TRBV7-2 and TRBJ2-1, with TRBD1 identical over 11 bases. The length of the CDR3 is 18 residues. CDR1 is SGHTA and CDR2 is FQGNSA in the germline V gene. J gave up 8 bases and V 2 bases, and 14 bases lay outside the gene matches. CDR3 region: CASSLWRPGTGGRDEQFF. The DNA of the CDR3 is TGTGCCAGCAGCTTATGGAGGCCCGGGACAGGGGGTAGGGATGAGCAGTTCTTC.

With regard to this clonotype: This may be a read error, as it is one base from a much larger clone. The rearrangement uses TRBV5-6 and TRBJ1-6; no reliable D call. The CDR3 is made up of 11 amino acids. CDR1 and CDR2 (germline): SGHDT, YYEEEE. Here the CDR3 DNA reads TGTGCCCCAGAGGGTAATACACCCCTCCACTTT. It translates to CAPEGNTPLHF.

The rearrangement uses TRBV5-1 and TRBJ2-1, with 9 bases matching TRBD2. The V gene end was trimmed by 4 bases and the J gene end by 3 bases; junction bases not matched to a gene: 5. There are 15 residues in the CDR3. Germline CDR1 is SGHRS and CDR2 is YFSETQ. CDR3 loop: CASSPWTSDYNEQFF. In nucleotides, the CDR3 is TGCGCCAGCAGCCCCTGGACTAGCGACTACAATGAGCAGTTCTTC.

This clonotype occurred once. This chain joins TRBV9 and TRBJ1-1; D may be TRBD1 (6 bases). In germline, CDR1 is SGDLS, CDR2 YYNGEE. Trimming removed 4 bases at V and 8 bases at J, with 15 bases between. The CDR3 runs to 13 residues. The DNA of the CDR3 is TGTGCCAGCAGCCAATGGGGGGGCGCGGAAGCTTTCTTT. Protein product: CASSQWGGAEAFF.

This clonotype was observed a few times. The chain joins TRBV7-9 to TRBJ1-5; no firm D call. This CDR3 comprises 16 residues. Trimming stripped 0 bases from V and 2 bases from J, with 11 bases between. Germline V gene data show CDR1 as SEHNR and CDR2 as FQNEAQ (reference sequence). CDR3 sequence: CASSLAPAGGNQPQHF. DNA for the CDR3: TGTGCCAGCAGCTTAGCGCCCGCCGGGGGCAATCAGCCCCAGCATTTT.

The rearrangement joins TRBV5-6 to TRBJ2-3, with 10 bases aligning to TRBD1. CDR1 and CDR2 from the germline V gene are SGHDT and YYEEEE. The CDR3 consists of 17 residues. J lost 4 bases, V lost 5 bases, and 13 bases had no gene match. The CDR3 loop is CASSFRTGTGAPDTQYF. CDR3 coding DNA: TGTGCCAGCAGTTTCCGTACCGGGACAGGGGCCCCAGATACGCAGTATTTT.

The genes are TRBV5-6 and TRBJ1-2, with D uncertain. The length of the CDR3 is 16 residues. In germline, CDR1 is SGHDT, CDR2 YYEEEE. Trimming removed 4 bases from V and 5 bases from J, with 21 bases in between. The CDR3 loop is CASSAVRSSKIYGYTF. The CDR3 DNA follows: TGTGCCAGCAGCGCGGTCCGGAGCTCCAAGATTTATGGCTACACCTTC.

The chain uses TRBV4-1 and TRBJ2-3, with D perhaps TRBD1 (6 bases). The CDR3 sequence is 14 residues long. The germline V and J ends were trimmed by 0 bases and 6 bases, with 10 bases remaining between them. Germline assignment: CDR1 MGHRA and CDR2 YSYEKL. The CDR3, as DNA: TGCGCCAGCAGCCAAGAACAGGGAGCGGATACGCAGTATTTT. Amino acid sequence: CASSQEQGADTQYF.